This TCR beta chain was documented in a study of T cell repertoires in cytomegalovirus infection. Study-level information: The authors relied on CMV epitopes, both recently identified HLA-C-restricted and well-studied HLA-B-restricted. Public TCR beta signatures indicated both CMV infection and matching HLA type.

Overall study findings and caveats: Cumulated frequencies of public TCR beta families served to identify carriers of CMV plus the relevant HLA. Clonotype analysis showed dominance of the ex vivo response by HLA-C-restricted CMV-specific TCR beta clonotypes.

V lost 6 bases to trimming and J lost 8 bases, with 17 bases between them. The CDR3 sequence is 15 residues long. This clonotype was counted ten times or more. Its specificity is not known. TCRdb re-called the reads through MiXCR, storing one row per CDR3 protein. The table has approximately 990,000 distinct CDR3 sequences, approximately 30% seen once. The V gene is TRBV12-3 or TRBV12-4, the J gene TRBJ1-6; D gene unclear. Here the sequenced sample was cultured CD8+ T cells from PBMCs, taken from culture after CMV antigen stimulation. The clonotype comes from a human donor in good health (CMV status not recorded). Some clones in this sample may be carry-over from other donors' samples. The DNA for the CDR3 is TGTGCCAGCAGCCTGTCGGGTGAAGGTTATTCACCCCTCCACTTT. This gives the protein CASSLSGEGYSPLHF.